The next 10 T cell receptor beta chains were all read from a single sample in a study of T-cell reconstitution after alpha-beta-depleted transplantation in children. Unique molecular identifiers were used to barcode this TCRbeta library. TCRdb reprocessed the PCR reads with MiXCR, giving one entry per CDR3 protein. Of about 5,900 distinct CDR3 sequences in the sample, roughly 16% were seen once. Sequencing used PBMCs, mostly from graft donor cells, obtained 180 days after TCRalphabeta/CD19-depleted stem cell transplant. Receptors were obtained from a patient aged 2 to 9 who had a stem cell transplant for inherited bone marrow failure, so the T cells may come from the graft donor.

This clonotype was found many times. The V and J genes are TRBV4-1 and TRBJ2-7; TRBD2 agrees at 12 bases. V trimming: 0 bases; J trimming: 9 bases; junction bases outside the gene matches: 9. The germline V gene has CDR1 MGHRA and CDR2 YSYEKL. The CDR3 loop spans 16 amino acids. Written as DNA, the CDR3 is TGCGCCAGCAGCCAAGATCCGGGACTAGCGGGCCTCGCGCAGTACTTC. Translated: CASSQDPGLAGLAQYF.

In its sample, this clonotype was seen many times. This chain connects TRBV27 to TRBJ2-7, with D possibly TRBD1 on 6 matching bases. The V and J ends lost 7 bases and 2 bases respectively, with 24 bases between them. The CDR3 length is 17 residues. The germline CDR1 and CDR2 sequences are MNHEY and SMNVEV (reference sequence). The CDR3 region is CASTFWGTPLTTYEQYF. As DNA, the CDR3 is TGTGCCAGCACCTTCTGGGGGACACCCCTTACGACCTACGAGCAGTACTTC.

The chain uses TRBV5-1 and TRBJ2-1; D ambiguous. Germline values: CDR1 SGHRS, CDR2 YFSETQ. The CDR3 sequence is 14 residues long. The V end lost 0 bases, the J end lost 6 bases, and 10 bases lay between the germline ends. The CDR3 DNA reads as TGCGCCAGCAGCTTGGAGGGCAGAAGCAATGAGCAGTTCTTC. Amino acids: CASSLEGRSNEQFF.

There are many counts of this clonotype. The V gene is TRBV15, the J gene TRBJ2-7; 9 nucleotides align to TRBD2. With V trimmed by 3 bases and J by 5 bases, 8 bases remained unmatched. The germline gives CDR1 LNHNV, CDR2 YYDKDF (reference sequence). This CDR3 is built from 15 residues. The CDR3 DNA is TGTGCCACCAGCAGTGGTAGCGGGAGATCCCACGAGCAGTACTTC. Protein: CATSSGSGRSHEQYF.

This clonotype came up many times. The genes are TRBV7-9 and TRBJ2-3; possibly TRBD2 for D (6 bases). V shed 6 bases and J shed 6 bases, with 22 bases lying between them. Germline-derived CDR1 and CDR2 are SEHNR and FQNEAQ (reference sequence). The CDR3 sequence is 16 residues long. CDR3 sequence: CASRKKRGGTSDTQYF. The CDR3 coding sequence is TGTGCCAGCAGAAAAAAGAGGGGCGGGACGTCTGATACGCAGTATTTT.

This clonotype has a count of ten or more. The chain employs TRBV12-3 or TRBV12-4 and TRBJ1-2, with D tentatively TRBD1 (6 bases). V lost 6 bases to trimming and J lost 6 bases, with 11 bases between them. This CDR3 has 12 residues. CDR3 nucleotides: TGTGCCAGCAGCACAGGGTTCGATGGCTACACCTTC. It codes for CASSTGFDGYTF.

This clonotype was picked up many times. V gene TRBV4-1 combines with J gene TRBJ2-7; the D gene is possibly TRBD2 (5 bases). Trimming removed 0 bases from V and 3 bases from J, with 21 bases in between. Germline lookup yields CDR1 MGHRA and CDR2 YSYEKL. The CDR3 covers 18 residues. In DNA form, the CDR3 reads TGCGCCAGCAGCCAAGATGGTGGTCCGGACGGAGGTTTCTACGAGCAGTACTTC. Translation gives CASSQDGGPDGGFYEQYF.

The rearrangement links TRBV5-4 to TRBJ2-1, with TRBD2 matching over 9 bases. V gave up 2 bases and J gave up 0 bases; unmatched junction bases: 0. Germline V gives CDR1 SGHNT, CDR2 YYREEE (reference sequence). CDR3 length: 15 amino acids. This chain's CDR3 is CASSFSGGSYNEQFF. The DNA for the CDR3 is TGTGCCAGCAGCTTTAGCGGGGGCTCCTACAATGAGCAGTTCTTC.

This clonotype was recorded at least ten times. The chain joins TRBV20-1 to TRBJ2-5; D not resolved. The CDR3 is 10 residues long. V dropped 5 bases and J dropped 1 base, with 2 bases sitting between them. Germline CDR1 DFQATT, CDR2 SNEGSKA (reference sequence). The CDR3 sequence: CSAFQETQYF. CDR3 nucleotide sequence: TGCAGTGCTTTCCAAGAGACCCAGTACTTC.

This clonotype came up many times. V usage is TRBV20-1 and J usage is TRBJ2-3; D not resolved. The CDR3 is 14 amino acids. Germline assignment: CDR1 DFQATT and CDR2 SNEGSKA (reference sequence). V was trimmed by 4 bases and J by 2 bases, leaving 13 bases between them. CDR3 in DNA: TGCAGTGCTAAATTGGTCCCTGACACAGATACGCAGTATTTT. This codes for CSAKLVPDTDTQYF.